One TCR beta chain is described in this entry. As originally analysed: Researchers report that nucleated cell counts were estimated from reference gene primer amplification. The table came from immunoSEQ multiplex PCR; TCRdb's copy has only in-frame clones and leaves some out. From that table come the V and J calls and clone size; the DNA was used to work out D and trimming. The sample lists approximately 300,000 clones; approximately 90% were seen once. The source of the sample is a study of blood T cell repertoires in COVID-19. Study-wide context: PBMCs, B-cell-depleted T cells, or T cells were the source of the cDNA or gDNA that made up the material.

CDR1 SGDLS and CDR2 YYNGEE come from the germline V gene. Unmatched junction bases numbered 6, after V lost 3 bases and J lost 4 bases. The length of the CDR3 is 14 residues. Living in 24 US areas, the participants were between about 18 and 100 years of age. Two consecutive negative NP/OP PCR tests, clearance, or resolved symptoms defined Cohort 3 recovery. Sequencing used PBMCs or T cells enriched from blood (not recorded which). The rearrangement joins TRBV9 to TRBJ1-2, with 7 positions matching TRBD1. This receptor was taken from a woman in her 30s who had recovered from COVID-19. The CDR3 DNA sequence: TGTGCCAGCAGCGCACGACAGGGATCCTATGGCTACACCTTC. It codes for CASSARQGSYGYTF. The full variable domain, with the rest looked up from reference TRBV9 and TRBJ1-2, is DSGVTQTPKHLITATGQRVTLRCSPRSGDLSVYWYQQSLDQGLQFLIQYYNGEERAKGNILERFSAQQFPDLHSELNLSSLELGDSALYFCASSARQGSYGYTFGSGTRLTVV.